This T cell receptor beta chain was recorded in a study of cytotoxic CD8 clonotypes in ibrutinib-treated CLL. Looking at the study overall: Samples had a mean of 255,043 productive templates and tens of thousands of productive rearrangements.

V was cut by 7 bases and J by 4 bases, with 26 bases left in between. The germline V gene encodes CDR1 SQVTM and CDR2 ANQGSEA. The CDR3 runs to 16 residues. Repertoires were generated with immunoSEQ multiplex PCR, while TCRdb's copy carries only in-frame clones and drops some. The data show fewer than 300,000 clones, more than 70% seen once. This receptor was identified in a human donor with chronic lymphocytic leukemia. The chain carries TRBV29-1 and TRBJ2-7; D possibly corresponds to TRBD1 (6 bases). The sequenced sample was PBMCs, obtained at disease progression, from a patient treated with ibrutinib. CDR3 sequence reads: CSARLKLGDTPYEQYF. The CDR3 bases are TGCAGCGCCCGGCTGAAGTTAGGGGACACCCCATACGAGCAGTACTTC.